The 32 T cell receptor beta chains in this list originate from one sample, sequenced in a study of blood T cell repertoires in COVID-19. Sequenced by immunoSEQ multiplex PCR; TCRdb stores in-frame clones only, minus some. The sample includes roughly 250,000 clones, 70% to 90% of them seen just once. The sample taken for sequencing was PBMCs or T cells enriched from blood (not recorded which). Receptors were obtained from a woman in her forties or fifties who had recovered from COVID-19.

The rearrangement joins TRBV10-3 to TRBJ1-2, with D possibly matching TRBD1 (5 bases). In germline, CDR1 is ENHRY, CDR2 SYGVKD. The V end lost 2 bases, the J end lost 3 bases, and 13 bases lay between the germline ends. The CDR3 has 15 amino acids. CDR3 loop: CAISEVLGADYGYTF. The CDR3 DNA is TGTGCCATCAGTGAGGTCCTTGGGGCGGACTATGGCTACACCTTC.

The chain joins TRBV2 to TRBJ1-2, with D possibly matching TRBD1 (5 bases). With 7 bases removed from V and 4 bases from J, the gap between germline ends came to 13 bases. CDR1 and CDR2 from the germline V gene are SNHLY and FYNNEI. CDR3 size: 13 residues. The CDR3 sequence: CASKSSGFYGYTF. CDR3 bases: TGTGCCAGCAAGTCGTCAGGGTTCTATGGCTACACCTTC.

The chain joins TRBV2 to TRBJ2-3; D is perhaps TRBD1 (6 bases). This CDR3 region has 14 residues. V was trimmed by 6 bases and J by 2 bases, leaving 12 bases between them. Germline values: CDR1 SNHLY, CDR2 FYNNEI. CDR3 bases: TGTGCCAGCAGGTTCCGGGACAACACAGATACGCAGTATTTT. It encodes CASRFRDNTDTQYF.

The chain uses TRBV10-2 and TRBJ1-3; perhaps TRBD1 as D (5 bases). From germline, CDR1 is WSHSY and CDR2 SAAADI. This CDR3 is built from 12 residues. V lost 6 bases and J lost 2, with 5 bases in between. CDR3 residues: CASRTAGNTIYF. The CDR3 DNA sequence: TGCGCCAGCAGGACAGCTGGAAACACCATATATTTT.

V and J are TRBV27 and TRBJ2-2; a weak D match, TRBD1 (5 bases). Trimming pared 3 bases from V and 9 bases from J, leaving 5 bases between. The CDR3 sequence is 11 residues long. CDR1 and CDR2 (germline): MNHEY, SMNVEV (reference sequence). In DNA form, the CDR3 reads TGTGCCAGCAGTTTGGGGCGGGAGCTGTTTTTT. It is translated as CASSLGRELFF.

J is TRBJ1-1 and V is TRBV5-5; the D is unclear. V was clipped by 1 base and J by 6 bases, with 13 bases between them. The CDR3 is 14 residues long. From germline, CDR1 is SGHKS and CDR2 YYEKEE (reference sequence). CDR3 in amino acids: CASSLHPGMAEAFF. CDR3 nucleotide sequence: TGTGCCAGCAGCTTGCACCCGGGGATGGCTGAAGCTTTCTTT.

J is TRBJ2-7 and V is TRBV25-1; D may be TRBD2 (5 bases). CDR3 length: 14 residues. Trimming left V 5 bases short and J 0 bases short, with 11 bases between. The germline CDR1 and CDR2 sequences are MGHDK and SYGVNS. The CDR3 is CASSSPGSSYEQYF. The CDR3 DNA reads TGTGCCAGCAGTTCCCCGGGGAGCTCCTACGAGCAGTACTTC.

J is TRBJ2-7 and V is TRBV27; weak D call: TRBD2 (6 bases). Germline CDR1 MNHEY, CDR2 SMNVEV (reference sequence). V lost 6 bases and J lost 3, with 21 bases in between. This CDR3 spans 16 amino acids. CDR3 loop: CASSPVSVTGGYEQYF. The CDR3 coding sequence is TGTGCCAGCAGCCCGGTGTCAGTCACCGGGGGCTACGAGCAGTACTTC.

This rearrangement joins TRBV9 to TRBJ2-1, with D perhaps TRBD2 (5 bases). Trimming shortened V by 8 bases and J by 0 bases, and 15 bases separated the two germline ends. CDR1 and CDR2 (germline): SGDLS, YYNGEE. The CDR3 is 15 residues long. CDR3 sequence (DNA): TGTGCCAGACCTAATTTAGCGCGCTCCTACAATGAGCAGTTCTTC. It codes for CARPNLARSYNEQFF.

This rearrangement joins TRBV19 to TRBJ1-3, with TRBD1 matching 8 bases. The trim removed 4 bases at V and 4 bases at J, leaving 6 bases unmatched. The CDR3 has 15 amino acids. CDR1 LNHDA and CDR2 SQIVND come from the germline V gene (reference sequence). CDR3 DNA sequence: TGTGCCAGTAGTAGAGGACAGGGTAGAGGAAACACCATATATTTT. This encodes CASSRGQGRGNTIYF.

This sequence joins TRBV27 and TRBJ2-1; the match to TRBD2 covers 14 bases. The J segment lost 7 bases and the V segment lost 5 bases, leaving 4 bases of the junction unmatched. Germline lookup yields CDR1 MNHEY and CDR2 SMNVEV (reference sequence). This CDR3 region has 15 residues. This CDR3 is CASSAGTSGSNEQFF. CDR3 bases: TGTGCCAGCAGTGCAGGGACTAGCGGGAGTAATGAGCAGTTCTTC.

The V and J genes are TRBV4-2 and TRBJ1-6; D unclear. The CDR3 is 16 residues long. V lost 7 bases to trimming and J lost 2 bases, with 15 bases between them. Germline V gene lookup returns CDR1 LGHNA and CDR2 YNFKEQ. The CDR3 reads CASTRSYSTYNSPLHF. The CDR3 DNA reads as TGTGCCAGCACTCGGAGTTATAGTACCTATAATTCACCCCTCCACTTT.

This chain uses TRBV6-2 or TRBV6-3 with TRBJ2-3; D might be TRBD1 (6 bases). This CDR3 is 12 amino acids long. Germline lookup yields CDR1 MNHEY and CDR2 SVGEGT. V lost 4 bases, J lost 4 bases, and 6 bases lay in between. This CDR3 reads CASSWGPDTQYF. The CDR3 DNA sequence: TGTGCCAGCAGTTGGGGGCCAGATACGCAGTATTTT.

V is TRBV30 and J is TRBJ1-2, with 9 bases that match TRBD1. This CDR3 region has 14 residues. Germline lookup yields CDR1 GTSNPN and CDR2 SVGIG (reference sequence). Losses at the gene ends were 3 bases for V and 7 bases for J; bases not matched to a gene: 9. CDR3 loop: CAWSPTGGRGGYTF. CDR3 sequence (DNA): TGTGCCTGGAGCCCGACAGGGGGTAGAGGTGGCTACACCTTC.

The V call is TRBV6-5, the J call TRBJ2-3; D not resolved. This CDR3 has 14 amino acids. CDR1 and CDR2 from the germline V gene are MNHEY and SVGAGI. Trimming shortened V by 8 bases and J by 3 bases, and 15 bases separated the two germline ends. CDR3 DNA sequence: TGTGCCAGCCGCGGTCCGATACGGACAGATACGCAGTATTTT. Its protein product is CASRGPIRTDTQYF.

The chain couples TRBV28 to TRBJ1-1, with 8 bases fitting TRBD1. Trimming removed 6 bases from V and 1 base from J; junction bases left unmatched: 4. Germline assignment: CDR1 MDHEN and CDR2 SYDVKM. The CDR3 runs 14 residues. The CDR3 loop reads CASRGQGGNTEAFF. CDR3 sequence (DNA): TGTGCCAGCAGAGGACAGGGAGGGAACACTGAAGCTTTCTTT. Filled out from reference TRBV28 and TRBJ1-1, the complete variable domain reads DVKVTQSSRYLVKRTGEKVFLECVQDMDHENMFWYRQDPGLGLRLIYFSYDVKMKEKGDIPEGYSVSREKKERFSLILESASTNQTSMYLCASRGQGGNTEAFFGQGTRLTVV.

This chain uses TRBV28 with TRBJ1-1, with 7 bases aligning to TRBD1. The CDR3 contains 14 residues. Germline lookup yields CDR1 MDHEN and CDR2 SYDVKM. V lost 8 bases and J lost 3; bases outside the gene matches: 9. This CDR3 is CASWETGLDTEAFF. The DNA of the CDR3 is TGTGCCAGCTGGGAGACAGGGTTGGACACTGAAGCTTTCTTT.

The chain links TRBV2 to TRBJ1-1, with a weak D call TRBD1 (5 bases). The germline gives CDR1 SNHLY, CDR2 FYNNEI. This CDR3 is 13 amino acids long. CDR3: CATEATGYSEAFF. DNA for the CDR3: TGTGCGACCGAGGCAACAGGCTATTCTGAAGCTTTCTTT.

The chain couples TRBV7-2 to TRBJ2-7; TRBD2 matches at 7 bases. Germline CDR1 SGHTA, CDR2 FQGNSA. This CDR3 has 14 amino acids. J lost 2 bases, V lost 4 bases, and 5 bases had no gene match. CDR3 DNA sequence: TGTGCCAGCAGCTCCCTGGGAGGGCCCTACGAGCAGTACTTC. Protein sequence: CASSSLGGPYEQYF.

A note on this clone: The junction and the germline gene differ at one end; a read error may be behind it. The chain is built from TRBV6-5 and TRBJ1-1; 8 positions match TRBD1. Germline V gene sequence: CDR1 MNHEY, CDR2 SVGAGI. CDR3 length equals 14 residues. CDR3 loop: CASSDSHRGTEAFF. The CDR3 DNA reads TGTGCCAGCAGTGACTCACACAGGGGGACTGAAGCTTTCTTT.

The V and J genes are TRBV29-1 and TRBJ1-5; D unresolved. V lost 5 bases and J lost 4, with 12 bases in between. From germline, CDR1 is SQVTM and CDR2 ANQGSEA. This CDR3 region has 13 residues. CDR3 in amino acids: CSVLSGSNQPQHF. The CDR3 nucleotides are TGCAGCGTTTTGTCCGGGTCTAATCAGCCCCAGCATTTT.

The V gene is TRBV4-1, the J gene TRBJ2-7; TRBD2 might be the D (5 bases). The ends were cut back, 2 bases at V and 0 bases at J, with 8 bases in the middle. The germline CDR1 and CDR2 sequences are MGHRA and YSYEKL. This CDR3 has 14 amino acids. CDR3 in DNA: TGCGCCAGCAGCCAACCGGGGATCTCCTACGAGCAGTACTTC. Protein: CASSQPGISYEQYF.

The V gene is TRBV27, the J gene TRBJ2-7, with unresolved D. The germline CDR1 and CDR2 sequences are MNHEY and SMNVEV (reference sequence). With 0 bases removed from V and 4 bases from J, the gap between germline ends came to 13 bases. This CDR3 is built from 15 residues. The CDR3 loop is CASSLSSALRYEQYF. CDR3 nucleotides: TGTGCCAGCAGTTTATCGTCAGCGTTGAGATACGAGCAGTACTTC.

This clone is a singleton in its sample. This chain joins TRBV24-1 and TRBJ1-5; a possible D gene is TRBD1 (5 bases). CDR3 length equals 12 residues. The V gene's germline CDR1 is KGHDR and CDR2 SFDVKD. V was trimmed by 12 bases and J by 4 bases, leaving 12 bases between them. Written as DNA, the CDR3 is TGTGCCGCCGACAGTCCGAATCAGCCCCAGCATTTT. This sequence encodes CAADSPNQPQHF.

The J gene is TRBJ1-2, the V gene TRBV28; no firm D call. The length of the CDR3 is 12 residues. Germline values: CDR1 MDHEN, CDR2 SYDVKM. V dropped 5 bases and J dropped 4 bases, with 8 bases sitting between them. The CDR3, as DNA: TGTGCCAGCAGTGTAACAGCCTATGGCTACACCTTC. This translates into CASSVTAYGYTF.

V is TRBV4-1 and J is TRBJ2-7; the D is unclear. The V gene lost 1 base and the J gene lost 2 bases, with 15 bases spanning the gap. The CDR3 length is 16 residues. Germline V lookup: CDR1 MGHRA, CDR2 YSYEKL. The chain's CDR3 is CASSQVGGYLTYEQYF. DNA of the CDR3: TGCGCCAGCAGCCAAGTTGGCGGATACTTAACCTACGAGCAGTACTTC.

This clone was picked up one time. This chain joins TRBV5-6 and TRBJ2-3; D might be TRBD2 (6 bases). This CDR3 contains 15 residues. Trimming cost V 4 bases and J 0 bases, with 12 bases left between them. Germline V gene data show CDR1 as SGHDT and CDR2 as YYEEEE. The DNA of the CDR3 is TGTGCCAGCAGCCGGGGACTTCTGAGCACAGATACGCAGTATTTT. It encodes CASSRGLLSTDTQYF.

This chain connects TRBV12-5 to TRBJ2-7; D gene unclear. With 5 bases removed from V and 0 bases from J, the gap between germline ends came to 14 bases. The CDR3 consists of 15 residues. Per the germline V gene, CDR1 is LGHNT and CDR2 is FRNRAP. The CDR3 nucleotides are TGTGCTAGTGGTCCCAAAAACAACAGCTCCTACGAGCAGTACTTC. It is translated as CASGPKNNSSYEQYF.

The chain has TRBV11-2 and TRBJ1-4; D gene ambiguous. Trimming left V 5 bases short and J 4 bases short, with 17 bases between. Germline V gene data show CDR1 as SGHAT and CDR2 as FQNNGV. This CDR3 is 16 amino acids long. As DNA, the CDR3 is TGTGCCAGCAGCCCGCCCTCGACGAGACTTAATGAAAAACTGTTTTTT. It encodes CASSPPSTRLNEKLFF.

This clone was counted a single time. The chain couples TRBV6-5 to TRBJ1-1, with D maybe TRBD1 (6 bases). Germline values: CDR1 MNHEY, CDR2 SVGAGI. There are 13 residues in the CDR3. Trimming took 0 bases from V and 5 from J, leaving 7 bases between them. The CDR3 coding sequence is TGTGCCAGCAGTTACTCGCAGGGGACTGAAGCTTTCTTT. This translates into CASSYSQGTEAFF.

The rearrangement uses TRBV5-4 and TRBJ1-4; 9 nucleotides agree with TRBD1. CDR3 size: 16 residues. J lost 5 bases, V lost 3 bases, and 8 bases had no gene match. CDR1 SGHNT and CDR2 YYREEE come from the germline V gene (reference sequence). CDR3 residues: CASSSGGGTGNEKLFF. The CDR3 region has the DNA TGTGCCAGCAGCTCTGGCGGAGGGACAGGGAATGAAAAACTGTTTTTT.

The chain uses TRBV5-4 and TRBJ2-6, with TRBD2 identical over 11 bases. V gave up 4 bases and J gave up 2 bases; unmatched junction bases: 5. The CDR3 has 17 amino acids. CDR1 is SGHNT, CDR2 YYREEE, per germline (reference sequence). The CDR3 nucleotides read TGTGCCAGCAGCGAGGCTAGCGGGAGGACTGGGGCCAACGTCCTGACTTTC. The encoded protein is CASSEASGRTGANVLTF.